Presented here are 26 T cell receptor beta chains from one specimen sequenced in a study of shared clonotypes between healthy human individuals. The data were produced by immunoSEQ multiplex PCR, yet TCRdb's version contains in-frame clones alone and is incomplete. The data show hundreds of thousands of clones, 90% to 97% seen once. CD45RO-negative cells were positively selected for CCR7, leaving out terminally differentiated effector memory CD45RA+ cells. Specimen: naive CD8+ T cells sorted from blood. These receptors all stem from a man aged 30-40 years in good health.

V and J are TRBV12-2 and TRBJ2-1; the table's D call of TRBD2 was not tested on the DNA. TRBV12-2 is designated a pseudogene. This CDR3 spans 15 amino acids. This chain's CDR3 is CASRLRVADYNEQFF. The CDR3, as DNA: TGTGCAAGTCGCTTACGGGTGGCAGACTACAATGAGCAGTTCTTC.

The chain uses TRBV18 and TRBJ2-7; no firm D call. The CDR3 contains 13 residues. The germline V gene has CDR1 KGHSH and CDR2 LQKENI. V lost 4 bases and J lost 0, with 7 bases in between. CDR3 amino acids: CASSLTSSYEQYF. CDR3 nucleotides: TGTGCCAGCTCACTTACAAGCTCCTACGAGCAGTACTTC.

For the CDR3, the DNA is TGTGCCTGGAGTGAAGTTAGCGGGGTGCATGGCTACACCTTC. Translation gives CAWSEVSGVHGYTF. This chain joins TRBV30 and TRBJ1-2; D call uncertain. The CDR3 totals 14 residues. Trimming stripped 1 base from V and 6 bases from J, with 15 bases between. Germline V gene lookup returns CDR1 GTSNPN and CDR2 SVGIG (reference sequence).

The chain links TRBV7-2 to TRBJ1-1; a weak D match, TRBD1 (5 bases). The V end lost 2 bases, the J end lost 0 bases, and 16 bases lay between the germline ends. The V gene's germline CDR1 is SGHTA and CDR2 FQGNSA. The CDR3 totals 17 residues. The CDR3 DNA is TGTGCCAGCAGCTTAACTTTGCCCGGGACCATGAACACTGAAGCTTTCTTT. It codes for CASSLTLPGTMNTEAFF.

V and J are TRBV19 and TRBJ2-3; 7 bases match TRBD1. V shed 4 bases and J 0 bases; nucleotides not matched to a gene: 7. The germline CDR1 and CDR2 sequences are LNHDA and SQIVND (reference sequence). This CDR3 is 16 amino acids long. The DNA of the CDR3 is TGTGCCAGTAGTACAACCGGGACAGCTAGCACAGATACGCAGTATTTT. This encodes CASSTTGTASTDTQYF.

V usage is TRBV11-2 and J usage is TRBJ2-7; no clear D. CDR3 length: 14 amino acids. V lost 2 bases to trimming and J lost 2 bases, with 10 bases between them. Germline V gene sequence: CDR1 SGHAT, CDR2 FQNNGV. CDR3 DNA sequence: TGTGCCAGCAGCTTAAGTCTAGAGCCCTACGAGCAGTACTTC. Translation: CASSLSLEPYEQYF.

This clone appeared a few times. The rearrangement joins TRBV7-9 to TRBJ2-7, with D possibly called TRBD1 or TRBD2 (5 bases each). The CDR3 extends over 15 amino acids. Germline V CDR1 and CDR2: SEHNR, FQNEAQ (reference sequence). V gave up 0 bases and J gave up 0 bases, with 9 bases separating them. The CDR3 nucleotides are TGTGCCAGCAGCTTAGCAGGGACGAACTCCTACGAGCAGTACTTC. This codes for CASSLAGTNSYEQYF.

The chain has TRBV9 and TRBJ1-1, with D possibly being TRBD1 (6 bases). Trimming removed 3 bases at V and 7 bases at J, with 22 bases between. The CDR3 covers 16 residues. CDR1 and CDR2 from the germline V gene are SGDLS and YYNGEE. CDR3 residues: CASSGTRGTNFREAFF. Written as DNA, the CDR3 is TGTGCCAGCAGCGGAACAAGAGGGACAAATTTCCGTGAAGCTTTCTTT. Full variable domain (missing parts from reference TRBV9 and TRBJ1-1): DSGVTQTPKHLITATGQRVTLRCSPRSGDLSVYWYQQSLDQGLQFLIQYYNGEERAKGNILERFSAQQFPDLHSELNLSSLELGDSALYFCASSGTRGTNFREAFFGQGTRLTVV.

This chain uses TRBV29-1 with TRBJ1-4; D is uncertain. Germline CDR1 and CDR2: SQVTM and ANQGSEA. CDR3 length: 19 amino acids. V dropped 3 bases and J dropped 0 bases, with 23 bases sitting between them. In nucleotides, the CDR3 is TGCAGCGTTGAGGACCGGGATTGGGCGGGCCAAGCAACTAATGAAAAACTGTTTTTT. This encodes CSVEDRDWAGQATNEKLFF.

The chain recombines TRBV2 with TRBJ2-1; the D is unclear. Trimming stripped 1 base from V and 6 bases from J, with 10 bases between. The CDR3 spans 14 residues. The germline V gene encodes CDR1 SNHLY and CDR2 FYNNEI. The CDR3 nucleotides are TGTGCCAGCAGTGAAGGGAGTCTCGGCAATGAGCAGTTCTTC. Its protein is CASSEGSLGNEQFF.

The chain joins TRBV27 to TRBJ1-5; D gene ambiguous. V was trimmed by 1 base and J by 13 bases, leaving 14 bases between them. The CDR3 spans 13 residues. CDR1 and CDR2 from the germline V gene are MNHEY and SMNVEV (reference sequence). CDR3 nucleotide sequence: TGTGCCAGCAGTTTATTAGGCAGAGCCTTTCAGCATTTT. Translated, it gives CASSLLGRAFQHF.

This sequence joins TRBV7-9 and TRBJ2-1, with D possibly being TRBD1 (5 bases). Trimming cost V 2 bases and J 6 bases, with 17 bases left between them. The germline V gene encodes CDR1 SEHNR and CDR2 FQNEAQ (reference sequence). The CDR3 extends over 16 amino acids. CDR3: CASSLQQDGIGNEQFF. The CDR3 DNA follows: TGTGCCAGCAGCTTACAACAGGATGGGATAGGCAATGAGCAGTTCTTC.

Only one count was recorded for this clone. The gene calls are TRBV5-1 and TRBJ2-1; 11 positions match TRBD2. The CDR3 has 18 residues. J lost 5 bases, V lost 7 bases, and 17 bases had no gene match. Germline values: CDR1 SGHRS, CDR2 YFSETQ. CDR3 bases: TGCGCCAGCCAGCTTGGATTACTAGCGGGAGTCCCTCACAATGAGCAGTTCTTC. As protein: CASQLGLLAGVPHNEQFF.

The rearrangement uses TRBV27 and TRBJ2-7, with 7 bases fitting TRBD2. This CDR3 spans 13 amino acids. V gave up 2 bases and J gave up 4 bases; unmatched junction bases: 2. Germline lookup yields CDR1 MNHEY and CDR2 SMNVEV (reference sequence). The CDR3 DNA reads TGTGCCAGCAGTTTAATGGGAGGGTACGAGCAGTACTTC. Translated: CASSLMGGYEQYF.

Points on this clone: Other DNA variants within this sample encode the same CDR3. V gene TRBV15 combines with J gene TRBJ1-5; the D is unclear. Per the germline V gene, CDR1 is LNHNV and CDR2 is YYDKDF (reference sequence). The germline V and J ends were trimmed by 1 base and 3 bases, with 7 bases remaining between them. The CDR3 is 14 residues long. CDR3 residues: CATSRGGSNQPQHF. CDR3 DNA sequence: TGTGCCACCAGCAGAGGCGGATCCAATCAGCCCCAGCATTTT.

With respect to this clone: Distinct nucleotide sequences in the sample also encode this CDR3. This sequence joins TRBV6-5 and TRBJ2-7, with D hard to call. This CDR3 has 13 residues. V was cut by 0 bases and J by 3 bases, with 6 bases left in between. The V gene's germline CDR1 is MNHEY and CDR2 SVGAGI. The chain's CDR3 is CASSYSGYYEQYF. As DNA, the CDR3 is TGTGCCAGCAGTTACTCGGGATACTACGAGCAGTACTTC.

With respect to this clone: This same CDR3 is encoded by further DNA sequences in the sample. The V call is TRBV7-9, the J call TRBJ2-5; perhaps TRBD2 as D (5 bases). V was shortened by 5 bases and J by 1 base, with 11 bases between the two germline ends. CDR3 length: 14 amino acids. Germline loops: CDR1 SEHNR, CDR2 FQNEAQ (reference sequence). The DNA for the CDR3 is TGTGCCAGCAGCAGCAGCGGATCCCAAGAGACCCAGTACTTC. Translated, it gives CASSSSGSQETQYF.

The genes are TRBV9 and TRBJ2-1; unclear D gene. V lost 4 bases, J lost 5 bases, and 16 bases lay in between. Looked up from germline, CDR1 is SGDLS and CDR2 is YYNGEE. The CDR3 length is 15 residues. CDR3 sequence: CASSSIALGHNEQFF. The CDR3 DNA reads TGTGCCAGCAGCAGTATAGCCCTAGGCCACAATGAGCAGTTCTTC.

The V and J genes are TRBV30 and TRBJ2-7; no definite D call. The germline V and J ends were trimmed by 0 bases and 0 bases, with 12 bases remaining between them. The CDR3 is 15 amino acids. Germline CDR1 GTSNPN, CDR2 SVGIG (reference sequence). The CDR3 region is CAWSVPGLSSYEQYF. As DNA, the CDR3 is TGTGCCTGGAGTGTACCAGGCCTAAGCTCCTACGAGCAGTACTTC.

This chain joins TRBV27 and TRBJ2-4, with TRBD2 as a possible D gene (5 bases). Trimming left V 4 bases short and J 7 bases short, with 11 bases between. The CDR3 is made up of 13 amino acids. Germline CDR1 reads MNHEY; CDR2 reads SMNVEV (reference sequence). In nucleotides, the CDR3 is TGTGCCAGCAGTTCTCCAACGGGGAACATTCAGTACTTC. Amino acid sequence: CASSSPTGNIQYF.

This sequence joins TRBV4-1 and TRBJ2-7; tentatively, D is TRBD1 (6 bases). The germline gives CDR1 MGHRA, CDR2 YSYEKL. The V and J ends lost 2 bases and 2 bases respectively, with 13 bases between them. The CDR3 is 15 residues long. The CDR3 DNA sequence: TGCGCCAGCAGCCAACAGACAGGTCTAGCCTACGAGCAGTACTTC. Its translation is CASSQQTGLAYEQYF.

The CDR3 sequence: CASSQGGAPPGELFF. The CDR3 DNA reads as TGCGCCAGCAGCCAGGGGGGGGCTCCTCCCGGGGAGCTGTTTTTT. The chain uses TRBV4-1 and TRBJ2-2, with D perhaps matching TRBD2 (7 bases). Germline loops: CDR1 MGHRA, CDR2 YSYEKL. The V end was cut by 3 bases, the J end by 6 bases, with 14 bases between. This CDR3 has 15 amino acids.

The CDR3 nucleotides are TGTGCCAGCAGCCCCTTAAGGAATGAGCAGTTCTTC. Translated: CASSPLRNEQFF. This chain joins TRBV7-9 and TRBJ2-1; D remains ambiguous. Germline V gene data show CDR1 as SEHNR and CDR2 as FQNEAQ (reference sequence). This CDR3 region has 12 residues. V lost 5 bases, J lost 7 bases, and 9 bases lay in between.

The V gene is TRBV28, the J gene TRBJ2-1; TRBD2 matches 7 bases. Germline V lookup: CDR1 MDHEN, CDR2 SYDVKM. The junction had 1 base not matched to a gene; V was cut back by 2 bases and J by 9 bases. The CDR3 consists of 12 residues. CDR3 loop: CASSLGGGEQFF. CDR3 DNA: TGTGCCAGCAGTTTAGGGGGGGGTGAGCAGTTCTTC.

This chain uses TRBV9 with TRBJ2-7; 9 bases align to TRBD1. Germline CDR1 SGDLS, CDR2 YYNGEE. V shed 3 bases and J 2 bases; nucleotides not matched to a gene: 9. The CDR3 loop spans 16 amino acids. CDR3 protein: CASSGTGTGNPYEQYF. The CDR3 nucleotides are TGTGCCAGCAGCGGGACCGGGACAGGGAACCCCTACGAGCAGTACTTC. Full variable domain (outside the CDR3, taken from reference TRBV9 and TRBJ2-7): DSGVTQTPKHLITATGQRVTLRCSPRSGDLSVYWYQQSLDQGLQFLIQYYNGEERAKGNILERFSAQQFPDLHSELNLSSLELGDSALYFCASSGTGTGNPYEQYFGPGTRLTVT.

This clone is a singleton in its sample. This CDR3 reads CASSHSKQTGDHEQYF. The CDR3 DNA sequence: TGTGCCAGCAGCCACTCGAAACAGACAGGGGACCACGAGCAGTACTTC. The V gene is TRBV9, the J gene TRBJ2-7; TRBD1 matches at 8 bases. This CDR3 has 16 amino acids. V lost 4 bases and J lost 5; bases outside the gene matches: 14. Germline lookup yields CDR1 SGDLS and CDR2 YYNGEE.